What follows describes a single TCR beta chain. Its antigen is not identified. These data come from a study of early stage breast cancer tumors. Study findings and constraints: Most shared enriched TCRB sequences were commonly generated ones. Tumor and normal breast were distinguished via blood comparison in about 85% of the 16 patients. Compared with adjacent normal breast, tumors showed about 2.4-fold denser, more clonal T cells.

CDR3 length: 15 residues. Trimming at V came to 3 bases and at J to 5 bases, leaving 5 bases not matched to a gene. Germline V gene lookup returns CDR1 MGHDK and CDR2 SYGVNS. TCRdb's table, derived via immunoSEQ multiplex PCR, lists solely in-frame clones and lacks some. Counted here are about 34,000 clones, roughly 80% occurring once; the ten biggest clones make up about 9.5%. Sequenced material: breast tumor tissue. The source of this sequence is a person aged 25-39 years with breast cancer. V and J are TRBV25-1 and TRBJ2-5; 11 bases are a match to TRBD2. CDR3 sequence (DNA): TGTGCCAGCAGTGAGGCTAGCGGGAGGACTGAGACCCAGTACTTC. Translated, it gives CASSEASGRTETQYF.